The entry below gives a single T cell receptor beta chain sequence along with its context. These data belong to a study of blood T cell repertoires in COVID-19. Whole-study context: Sample material is recorded as cDNA or gDNA derived from T cells, B-cell-depleted T cells, or PBMCs.

Authors' data handling: Cell counts per sample came from amplifying reference gene primers. Sequencing used immunoSEQ multiplex PCR; TCRdb keeps in-frame clones, though not all of them. V, J and clone size derive from that table, while D and trimming were established from the DNA sequence. The sample shows some 20,000 clones, about 81% of them seen only once. The CDR3 runs 16 residues. From germline, CDR1 is SGDLS and CDR2 YYNGEE. Losses at the gene ends were 7 bases for V and 1 base for J; bases not matched to a gene: 10. The chain carries TRBV9 and TRBJ2-2; TRBD1 aligns across 7 bases. Sequenced material: peripheral blood. This TCR came from a man aged 55 to 69 with acute or convalescent COVID-19. The CDR3 is CASREKGAGNTGELFF. CDR3 nucleotide sequence: TGTGCCAGCCGAGAAAAGGGGGCTGGGAACACCGGGGAGCTGTTTTTT.